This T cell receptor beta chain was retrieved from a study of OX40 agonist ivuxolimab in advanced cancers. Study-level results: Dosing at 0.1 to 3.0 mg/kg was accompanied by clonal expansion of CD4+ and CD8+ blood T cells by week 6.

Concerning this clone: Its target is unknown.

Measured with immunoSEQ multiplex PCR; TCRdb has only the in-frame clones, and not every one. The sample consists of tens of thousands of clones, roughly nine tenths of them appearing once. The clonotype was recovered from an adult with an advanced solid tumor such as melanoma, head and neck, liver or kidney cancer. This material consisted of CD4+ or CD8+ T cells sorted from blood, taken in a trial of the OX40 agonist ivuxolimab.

The CDR3 spells CASSIDVGAGDSGYTF. The CDR3 bases are TGTGCCAGTAGTATAGATGTGGGGGCGGGCGATTCTGGCTACACCTTC. The V gene is TRBV19, the J gene TRBJ1-2; D is possibly TRBD1 (6 bases). CDR1 LNHDA and CDR2 SQIVND come from the germline V gene (reference sequence). The V end was cut by 0 bases, the J end by 7 bases, with 18 bases between. This CDR3 has 16 residues.